The next 18 T cell receptor beta chains were all read from a single sample in a study of shared clonotypes between healthy human individuals. Produced via immunoSEQ multiplex PCR; TCRdb's table is partial and in-frame only. The sample has roughly 2.5 million clones, around nine tenths seen once. Sequenced material: naive CD4+ T cells sorted from blood. Documented subset: CD45RA+ positively selected. The source is a man between 18 and 35 years old in good health.

The chain uses TRBV7-9 and TRBJ1-4; 7 bases line up with TRBD1. The CDR3 consists of 16 residues. Germline CDR1 and CDR2: SEHNR and FQNEAQ (reference sequence). Germline trimming cut 4 bases from V and 8 bases from J; bases unmatched to any gene: 13. In nucleotides, the CDR3 is TGTGCCAGCAGCTCAAGCAGGGGGACAAGGGGAGAAAAACTGTTTTTT. Protein sequence: CASSSSRGTRGEKLFF.

The rearrangement uses TRBV10-3 and TRBJ2-7; a possible D gene is TRBD2 (7 bases). The CDR3 sequence is 12 residues long. Trimming removed 6 bases at V and 5 bases at J, with 11 bases between. Germline assignment: CDR1 ENHRY and CDR2 SYGVKD. The CDR3 protein is CAIRGAGDEQYF. The CDR3 DNA is TGTGCCATCAGGGGGGCGGGAGACGAGCAGTACTTC.

V gene TRBV9 combines with J gene TRBJ1-2; D is uncertain. The CDR3 runs to 14 residues. V was cut by 4 bases and J by 6 bases, with 16 bases left in between. The germline V gene has CDR1 SGDLS and CDR2 YYNGEE. CDR3 nucleotides: TGTGCCAGCAGCACGTCCGGTAGGGAGGATGGCTACACCTTC. Its translation: CASSTSGREDGYTF.

This sequence joins TRBV28 and TRBJ2-3, with D uncertain. V was pared by 8 bases and J by 0 bases, with 9 bases between. From germline, CDR1 is MDHEN and CDR2 SYDVKM. The CDR3 covers 13 residues. The CDR3 DNA reads as TGTGCCAGCCTACCATCGAGCACAGATACGCAGTATTTT. This codes for CASLPSSTDTQYF.

The rearrangement uses TRBV4-3 and TRBJ1-1, with D maybe TRBD1 (6 bases). V was cut by 1 base and J by 1 base, with 13 bases left in between. The CDR3 totals 16 residues. Germline CDR1 reads LGHNA; CDR2 reads YSLEER. CDR3 protein: CASSQGTGGGNTEAFF. As DNA, the CDR3 is TGCGCCAGCAGCCAAGGAACGGGAGGGGGGAACACTGAAGCTTTCTTT.

This chain connects TRBV9 to TRBJ2-2; D unclear. CDR1 is SGDLS and CDR2 is YYNGEE in the germline V gene. The V and J ends lost 4 bases and 1 base respectively, with 8 bases between them. The CDR3 covers 14 residues. CDR3 nucleotide sequence: TGTGCCAGCAGCCTACAGTGGAACACCGGGGAGCTGTTTTTT. Residues: CASSLQWNTGELFF. Based on the CDR3 plus reference TRBV9 and TRBJ2-2, the full variable domain is DSGVTQTPKHLITATGQRVTLRCSPRSGDLSVYWYQQSLDQGLQFLIQYYNGEERAKGNILERFSAQQFPDLHSELNLSSLELGDSALYFCASSLQWNTGELFFGEGSRLTVL.

This clone has just one count. The chain recombines TRBV10-3 with TRBJ1-6, with TRBD1 as a possible D gene (6 bases). V gave up 3 bases and J gave up 7 bases, with 16 bases separating them. There are 16 residues in the CDR3. Germline V lookup: CDR1 ENHRY, CDR2 SYGVKD. In DNA form, the CDR3 reads TGTGCCATCAGTGACCCGAAGGGGGGAGGGAATTCACCCCTCCACTTT. Translation gives CAISDPKGGGNSPLHF.

The rearrangement joins TRBV10-3 to TRBJ2-7, with D possibly being TRBD1 (5 bases). V was shortened by 1 base and J by 3 bases, with 19 bases between the two germline ends. Germline CDR1 is ENHRY and CDR2 is SYGVKD. The CDR3 loop spans 17 amino acids. The CDR3 bases are TGTGCCATCAGTGAGTGGCTTTCCTTAGGGGAAGTCTACGAGCAGTACTTC. It encodes CAISEWLSLGEVYEQYF.

In the case of this clone: Distinct nucleotide sequences in the sample also encode this CDR3. The rearrangement uses TRBV6-5 and TRBJ2-7; 10 bases agree with TRBD1. Losses at the gene ends were 6 bases for V and 2 bases for J; bases not matched to a gene: 4. Per germline, CDR1 MNHEY and CDR2 SVGAGI. The CDR3 runs 14 residues. CDR3 residues: CASRKGQGTYEQYF. CDR3 coding DNA: TGTGCCAGCAGGAAGGGACAGGGGACCTACGAGCAGTACTTC.

In this sample, this clone turned up once. The genes are TRBV14 and TRBJ2-1; 10 nucleotides line up with TRBD2. In germline, CDR1 is SGHDN, CDR2 FVKESK. The CDR3 spans 13 residues. The V gene end was trimmed by 10 bases and the J gene end by 4 bases; junction bases not matched to a gene: 4. The CDR3 DNA reads TGTGCCACCTCACTAGCGGGGTACAATGAGCAGTTCTTC. Residues: CATSLAGYNEQFF.

This clone occurred once. The chain recombines TRBV6-1 with TRBJ1-6; 7 positions match TRBD1. The germline gives CDR1 MNHNS, CDR2 SASEGT. The CDR3 extends over 15 amino acids. V lost 4 bases and J lost 7; bases outside the gene matches: 7. This CDR3 is CASSARETGNSPLHF. The CDR3 nucleotides are TGTGCCAGCAGTGCGAGAGAGACAGGGAATTCACCCCTCCACTTT.

V and J are TRBV7-2 and TRBJ2-3; 8 bases are shared with TRBD2. This CDR3 region has 16 residues. The germline V gene has CDR1 SGHTA and CDR2 FQGNSA. V lost 5 bases to trimming and J lost 5 bases; unmatched junction nucleotides: 12. The CDR3 DNA reads TGTGCCAGCAGCGCCCCCGGCGGGAGGAGGATAGATACGCAGTATTTT. Its protein is CASSAPGGRRIDTQYF.

This clone was counted a few times. V gene TRBV18 combines with J gene TRBJ1-2; D gene ambiguous. The CDR3 is 14 residues long. V was shortened by 6 bases and J by 0 bases, with 11 bases between the two germline ends. Germline CDR1 and CDR2: KGHSH and LQKENI. In nucleotides, the CDR3 is TGTGCCAGCTCGCCCCTCGGTGCTAACTATGGCTACACCTTC. Translated, it gives CASSPLGANYGYTF.

On this clone itself: This sample includes further DNA sequences coding for the same CDR3. The V and J genes are TRBV7-9 and TRBJ2-5, with D hard to call. The CDR3 runs 11 residues. V dropped 3 bases and J dropped 5 bases, with 4 bases sitting between them. In germline, CDR1 is SEHNR, CDR2 FQNEAQ (reference sequence). CDR3 sequence: CASSLAETQYF. The CDR3 coding sequence is TGTGCCAGCAGCTTGGCGGAGACCCAGTACTTC.

The rearrangement uses TRBV11-2 and TRBJ1-3, with 10 bases identical to TRBD1. The CDR3 is 15 amino acids. The V and J ends lost 5 bases and 2 bases, in that order; junction bases with no gene match: 3. CDR1 is SGHAT, CDR2 FQNNGV, per germline. The CDR3 reads CASSGQGVPGNTIYF. The CDR3 DNA reads as TGTGCCAGCAGCGGACAGGGGGTACCTGGAAACACCATATATTTT.

The rearrangement joins TRBV10-3 to TRBJ2-1, with 12 nucleotides matching TRBD2. The V gene's germline CDR1 is ENHRY and CDR2 SYGVKD. The CDR3 contains 18 residues. Trimming at V came to 5 bases and at J to 3 bases, leaving 11 bases not matched to a gene. CDR3 sequence: CAISPSLQLAGGYNEQFF. CDR3 nucleotides: TGTGCCATCAGTCCCTCACTGCAACTAGCGGGGGGCTACAATGAGCAGTTCTTC.

The chain has TRBV28 and TRBJ2-5; tentatively, D is TRBD2 (6 bases). The V end was cut by 2 bases, the J end by 6 bases, with 16 bases between. CDR1 is MDHEN, CDR2 SYDVKM, per germline. This CDR3 contains 15 residues. CDR3 nucleotide sequence: TGTGCCAGCAGTTTAGCTGGTTTGGGGGGAAAGACCCAGTACTTC. Translating gives CASSLAGLGGKTQYF.

This rearrangement joins TRBV6-1 to TRBJ1-5, with TRBD1 identical over 10 bases. This CDR3 region has 14 residues. V gave up 6 bases and J gave up 6 bases; unmatched junction bases: 5. Germline loops: CDR1 MNHNS, CDR2 SASEGT. In nucleotides, the CDR3 is TGTGCCAGCAGAGAGACAGGGGGCGGTCAGCCCCAGCATTTT. It encodes CASRETGGGQPQHF.